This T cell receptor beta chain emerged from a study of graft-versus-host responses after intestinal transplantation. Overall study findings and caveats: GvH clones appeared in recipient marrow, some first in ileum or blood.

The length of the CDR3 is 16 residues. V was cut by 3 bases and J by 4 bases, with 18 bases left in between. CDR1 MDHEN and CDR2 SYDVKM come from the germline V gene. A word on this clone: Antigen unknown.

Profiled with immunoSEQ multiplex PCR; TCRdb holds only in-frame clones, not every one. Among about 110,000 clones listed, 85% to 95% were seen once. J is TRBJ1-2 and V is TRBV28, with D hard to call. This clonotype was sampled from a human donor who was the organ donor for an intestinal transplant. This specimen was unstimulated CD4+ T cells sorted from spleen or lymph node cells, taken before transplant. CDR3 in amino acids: CASSFLSLGRGYGYTF. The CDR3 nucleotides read TGTGCCAGCAGTTTCCTCAGTTTGGGGAGAGGCTATGGCTACACCTTC.